The present entry profiles one T cell receptor beta chain with its context. This clone was seen only a few times. Its antigen is still unknown. Given the absence of the conserved phenylalanine or tryptophan at the CDR3 end, a read error is likely. The DNA is omitted, as the CDR3 cannot be located on it reliably, and the CDR3 follows TCRdb's listing. This sample was taken from a study of metastatic and nonmetastatic thyroid tumors (dated by TCRdb to the early 2020s). At the level of the whole study: Repertoires were compared across peripheral blood and tumor or nodule tissue samples from malignant and benign thyroid patients. Results the study describes overall, beyond this receptor: TCR beta diversity was reported as significantly higher in malignant tumors than in benign nodules, in both blood and tumor samples.

None of the patients had been given any treatment before thyroid surgery. Patient clinical samples collected from the early 2010s to the late 2010s were retrospectively analysed using T-cell receptor beta sequencing. Library creation used PCR. The run used an Illumina HiSeq 4000. High-throughput sequencing was used to profile the TCR beta-chain CDR3 region of each patient. The authors' pipeline ran thus. Drawing on CDR3 differences between clinicopathological groups, the researchers built a classifier meant to tell apart patients with distant-metastatic papillary thyroid cancer. To measure repertoire diversity the researchers used the Shannon index, while the Morisita-Horn index served to gauge how similar the tumor and blood repertoires were. TCRdb handled the public reads itself, with Q25 trimming in fastp and clone calling in MiXCR, and kept productive beta chains. TCRdb's processing, not the authors', yielded these V and J calls. This sample gives fewer than 40,000 clones in total; around 15% of them show up just once. The ten largest clones capture 3% to 3.5% of the sample.

The CDR3 length is 11 residues, termini included. The CDR1 and CDR2 encoded by the germline V gene are MDHEN and SYDVKM. Material: blood. Rearrangement joined TRBV28 to TRBJ1-2; the DNA was not used to check the table's D call, TRBD1. The receptor comes from a female donor with papillary thyroid cancer or a benign thyroid nodule (not recorded which). Some clones in this sample may be carry-over from other donors' samples. CDR3 reads: CASSQRTGGTL.